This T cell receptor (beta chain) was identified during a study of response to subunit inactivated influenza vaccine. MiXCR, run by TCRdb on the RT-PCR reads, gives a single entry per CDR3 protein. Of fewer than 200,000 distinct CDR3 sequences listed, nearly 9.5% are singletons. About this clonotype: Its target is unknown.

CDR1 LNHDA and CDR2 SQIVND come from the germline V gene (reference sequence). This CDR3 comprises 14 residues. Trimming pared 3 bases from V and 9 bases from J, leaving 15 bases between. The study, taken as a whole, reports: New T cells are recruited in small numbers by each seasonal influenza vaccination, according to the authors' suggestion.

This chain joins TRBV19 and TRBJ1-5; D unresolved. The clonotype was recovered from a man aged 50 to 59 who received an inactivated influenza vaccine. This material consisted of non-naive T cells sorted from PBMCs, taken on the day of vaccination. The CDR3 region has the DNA TGTGCCAGTAGTATCTACCTGGATGCCCCGCCCCAGCATTTT. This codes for CASSIYLDAPPQHF.